This TCR beta chain was recovered during a study of naive and memory T cell subsets. Ligated cDNA underwent four rounds of PCR with nested alpha and beta constant region primers and SP2. Reverse transcription of blood and skin TCR RNA was primed at alpha and beta constant regions. TCRdb analysed the UMI-ligation and nested PCR reads with MiXCR anew, one entry per CDR3 protein. This repertoire shows more than 20,000 distinct CDR3 sequences, about 5.2% found once; its top ten account for roughly 7.1%. An oligonucleotide containing a UMI was ligated to the 3' end of TCR cDNA. V lost 0 bases, J lost 5 bases, and 8 bases lay in between. The CDR3 runs to 14 residues. Germline assignment: CDR1 LGHNA and CDR2 YNFKEQ.

This TCR was recovered from an adult in good health. This chain joins TRBV4-2 and TRBJ2-1; weak D call: TRBD1 (5 bases). Material: blood. The CDR3 loop reads CASSQDQGNNEQFF. Here the CDR3 DNA reads TGTGCCAGCAGCCAAGACCAGGGCAACAATGAGCAGTTCTTC.